Each of the 25 T cell receptor beta chains below was sequenced from the same sample in a study of blood T cells in healthy people across ages. Using a J-beta primer mix together with a sample-barcoded 5' primer, a second PCR was run for roughly 6 to 12 cycles. TCRdb called the 5' RACE reads again in MiXCR, with one record for every CDR3 protein. Of just under 550,000 distinct CDR3 sequences listed, around 24% were seen once; the top ten hold approximately 8.7%. This same sample was also part of a study on T cells of mothers and their children.

Sequencing input: blood. The receptor source for this set is a boy aged 5 to 17 in good health.

Details on this clonotype: At one end, the junction sequence differs from germline, possibly due to a read error. V is TRBV10-3 and J is TRBJ2-5; tentatively, D is TRBD2 (7 bases). This CDR3 has 15 amino acids. The germline V gene encodes CDR1 ENHRY and CDR2 SYGVKD. CDR3 DNA sequence: TGTGCCATCAGTGTTGGCGGGGGCATCGAAGAGGCCCAGTACTTC. It is translated as CAISVGGGIEEAQYF.

This clonotype was picked up a small number of times. V usage is TRBV7-2 and J usage is TRBJ2-7, with a weak D call TRBD2 (5 bases). Germline values: CDR1 SGHTA, CDR2 FQGNSA. Trimming cost V 5 bases and J 3 bases, with 17 bases left between them. This CDR3 is built from 15 residues. CDR3 in amino acids: CASSRLPADGYEQYF. CDR3 nucleotides: TGTGCCAGCAGCCGCCTCCCAGCGGACGGCTACGAGCAGTACTTC.

The chain couples TRBV3-1 to TRBJ1-5, with no clear D. The CDR3 extends over 15 amino acids. The germline CDR1 and CDR2 sequences are LGHDT and YNNKEL (reference sequence). V dropped 1 base and J dropped 1 base, with 8 bases sitting between them. The CDR3 spells CASSQGRQSNQPQHF. The CDR3, as DNA: TGTGCCAGCAGCCAAGGAAGGCAAAGCAATCAGCCCCAGCATTTT.

This clonotype was seen a few times. This sequence joins TRBV4-3 and TRBJ1-6; 7 bases line up with TRBD1. The CDR3 spans 16 residues. Germline assignment: CDR1 LGHNA and CDR2 YSLEER. V was clipped by 1 base and J by 7 bases; unmatched bases: 7. The CDR3 is CASSQGIEGANSPLHF. CDR3 sequence (DNA): TGCGCCAGCAGCCAAGGAATTGAGGGGGCGAATTCACCCCTCCACTTT.

The rearrangement joins TRBV9 to TRBJ1-1; 7 nucleotides match TRBD1. Looked up from germline, CDR1 is SGDLS and CDR2 is YYNGEE. The V and J ends lost 3 bases and 6 bases, in that order; junction bases with no gene match: 2. There are 12 residues in the CDR3. The CDR3 coding sequence is TGTGCCAGCAGCGAAACAGGGGCTGAAGCTTTCTTT. Translating gives CASSETGAEAFF.

V and J are TRBV5-1 and TRBJ2-3; D is undetermined. The CDR3 covers 14 residues. Trimming took 3 bases from V and 5 from J, leaving 13 bases between them. Germline V gene lookup returns CDR1 SGHRS and CDR2 YFSETQ. The CDR3 sequence is CASSSRAVQDTQYF. CDR3 DNA: TGCGCCAGCAGCTCCCGGGCCGTACAAGATACGCAGTATTTT.

The chain joins TRBV3-1 to TRBJ2-7; tentatively, D is TRBD2 (5 bases). Germline assignment: CDR1 LGHDT and CDR2 YNNKEL (reference sequence). The CDR3 extends over 15 amino acids. V dropped 1 base and J dropped 0 bases, with 10 bases sitting between them. The CDR3 sequence is CASSQVWGDSYEQYF. In DNA form, the CDR3 reads TGTGCCAGCAGCCAAGTTTGGGGAGACTCCTACGAGCAGTACTTC.

This clonotype was found a few times. The rearrangement uses TRBV6-2 or TRBV6-3 and TRBJ2-1; D unresolved. Between the trimmed V and J ends, which lost 6 bases and 9 bases, there was a span of 9 bases. Germline lookup yields CDR1 MNHEY and CDR2 SVGEGT. CDR3 length equals 11 residues. CDR3 in amino acids: CASSQNSEQFF. DNA for the CDR3: TGTGCCAGCAGCCAGAATTCTGAGCAGTTCTTC.

This clonotype was detected a few times. Germline is not matched at one junction end, which may reflect a read error. The chain has TRBV20-1 and TRBJ1-4, with D possibly matching TRBD1 (5 bases). Germline assignment: CDR1 DFQATT and CDR2 SNEGSKA (reference sequence). CDR3 length equals 12 residues. The CDR3 loop is CSAVRGNENLFF. As DNA, the CDR3 is TGCAGTGCCGTGAGGGGTAATGAAAACCTGTTTTTT.

The chain carries TRBV20-1 and TRBJ2-5, with D perhaps TRBD2 (7 bases). This CDR3 is built from 15 residues. V lost 5 bases and J lost 5, with 21 bases in between. Germline V gives CDR1 DFQATT, CDR2 SNEGSKA (reference sequence). The DNA of the CDR3 is TGCAGTGCTCCCCCGGGGGGCGCATGGGGGGAGACCCAGTACTTC. Translated: CSAPPGGAWGETQYF.

The chain uses TRBV28 and TRBJ2-1, with 11 bases fitting TRBD2. The CDR3 length is 17 residues. J was trimmed by 3 bases and V by 5 bases; bases with no gene match: 9. From germline, CDR1 is MDHEN and CDR2 SYDVKM. CDR3: CASSPTSGRPLYNEQFF. In DNA form, the CDR3 reads TGTGCCAGCAGTCCAACTAGCGGGAGACCCCTCTACAATGAGCAGTTCTTC.

This chain joins TRBV12-3 or TRBV12-4 and TRBJ2-5, with D tentatively TRBD2 (6 bases). The ends were cut back, 5 bases at V and 5 bases at J, with 12 bases in the middle. This CDR3 has 13 amino acids. CDR3 sequence reads: CASSPGGWETQYF. The CDR3 nucleotides are TGTGCCAGCAGTCCCGGGGGTTGGGAGACCCAGTACTTC.

At least ten counts were recorded for this clonotype. This rearrangement joins TRBV7-9 to TRBJ1-4; 8 bases align to TRBD1. Germline V lookup: CDR1 SEHNR, CDR2 FQNEAQ (reference sequence). Losses at the gene ends were 6 bases for V and 8 bases for J; bases not matched to a gene: 2. This CDR3 contains 12 residues. The CDR3 here is CASSRDREKLFF. CDR3 bases: TGTGCCAGCAGTCGGGACAGGGAAAAACTGTTTTTT.

The V call is TRBV5-4, the J call TRBJ1-3, with D unclear. The CDR3 extends over 14 amino acids. Germline CDR1 SGHNT, CDR2 YYREEE (reference sequence). Trimming left V 4 bases short and J 2 bases short, with 10 bases between. The CDR3 bases are TGTGCCAGCAGCAAACATGGGGCTGGAAACACCATATATTTT. As protein: CASSKHGAGNTIYF.

V and J are TRBV5-1 and TRBJ2-1; 7 bases match TRBD2. Trimming at V came to 3 bases and at J to 4 bases, leaving 10 bases not matched to a gene. Germline lookup yields CDR1 SGHRS and CDR2 YFSETQ. CDR3 length equals 16 residues. CDR3 bases: TGCGCCAGCAGCTGGACCTTGGGGGGAGGGTACAATGAGCAGTTCTTC. Encoded protein: CASSWTLGGGYNEQFF.

This sequence joins TRBV10-3 and TRBJ2-7; the D gene is possibly TRBD1 (5 bases). The CDR3 extends over 17 amino acids. In germline, CDR1 is ENHRY, CDR2 SYGVKD. Trimming removed 4 bases at V and 6 bases at J, with 25 bases between. This chain's CDR3 is CAISGRSGKPDFGEQYF. CDR3 DNA: TGTGCCATCAGTGGGAGATCAGGGAAACCCGACTTTGGCGAGCAGTACTTC.

The chain uses TRBV7-2 and TRBJ2-5, with D hard to call. Germline CDR1 SGHTA, CDR2 FQGNSA. The CDR3 loop spans 13 amino acids. V shed 6 bases and J shed 6 bases, with 14 bases lying between them. This CDR3 reads CASSFSPGQTQYF. The DNA for the CDR3 is TGTGCCAGCAGTTTTTCCCCCGGGCAGACCCAGTACTTC.

This clonotype was counted a few times. The chain links TRBV6-6 to TRBJ1-2; TRBD1 matches 7 bases. This CDR3 spans 13 amino acids. CDR1 and CDR2 (germline): MNHNY, SVGAGI (reference sequence). The ends lost 6 bases at V and 6 bases at J; junction bases unmatched: 7. The CDR3: CASRPDREDGYTF. The CDR3 DNA reads as TGTGCCAGCAGACCTGACAGGGAAGATGGCTACACCTTC.

This clonotype was detected many times. The genes are TRBV7-2 and TRBJ1-1, with D uncertain. CDR3 length equals 13 residues. Deletions cut 5 bases from V and 6 bases from J, with 13 bases between. Looked up from germline, CDR1 is SGHTA and CDR2 is FQGNSA. The CDR3 bases are TGTGCCAGCAGCCCCCGGGAGGGCGCTGAAGCTTTCTTT. Amino acid sequence: CASSPREGAEAFF.

This clonotype came up a few times. The chain combines TRBV7-2 with TRBJ2-7; 8 bases are shared with TRBD1. This CDR3 comprises 14 residues. The trim removed 4 bases at V and 6 bases at J, leaving 8 bases unmatched. Germline CDR1 SGHTA, CDR2 FQGNSA. CDR3 bases: TGTGCCAGCAGCTACGGACAGGGTCCTTTCGAGCAGTACTTC. This translates into CASSYGQGPFEQYF.

This clonotype has just a few counts. An end of the junction differs from the germline gene, which may be a read error. V and J are TRBV7-8 and TRBJ2-2, with D tentatively TRBD2 (6 bases). Germline V CDR1 and CDR2: SGHVS, FQNEAQ. The CDR3 spans 13 residues. CDR3 in DNA: TGTGCCAGCAGCTTAGAGCACACCGGGGGGCTGTTTTTT. Its translation: CASSLEHTGGLFF.

This rearrangement joins TRBV7-2 to TRBJ2-5; 9 nucleotides agree with TRBD1. This CDR3 has 17 amino acids. In germline, CDR1 is SGHTA, CDR2 FQGNSA. J lost 5 bases, V lost 1 base, and 11 bases had no gene match. CDR3: CASSLGLRDRVWETQYF. In nucleotides, the CDR3 is TGTGCCAGCAGCTTAGGACTAAGGGACAGGGTATGGGAGACCCAGTACTTC.

CDR3 protein: CASGRDRANYGYTF. The DNA of the CDR3 is TGTGCCAGCGGCCGAGACAGAGCTAACTATGGCTACACCTTC. This chain connects TRBV11-2 to TRBJ1-2, with D perhaps TRBD1 (5 bases). The CDR3 length is 14 residues. V was shortened by 8 bases and J by 0 bases, with 13 bases between the two germline ends. The germline gives CDR1 SGHAT, CDR2 FQNNGV.

CDR3 residues: CAWMRGWGLGKNIQYF. CDR3 DNA: TGTGCCTGGATGCGGGGATGGGGACTCGGCAAAAACATTCAGTACTTC. V and J are TRBV30 and TRBJ2-4; the D gene is possibly TRBD2 (6 bases). Germline CDR1 reads GTSNPN; CDR2 reads SVGIG (reference sequence). Trimming shortened V by 4 bases and J by 3 bases, and 19 bases separated the two germline ends. This CDR3 has 16 amino acids.

This clonotype was detected only a few times. The chain carries TRBV20-1 and TRBJ2-3; D not certain. Between the trimmed V and J ends, which lost 6 bases and 7 bases, there was a span of 11 bases. Germline V gene data show CDR1 as DFQATT and CDR2 as SNEGSKA (reference sequence). The CDR3 is 11 amino acids. The CDR3 loop is CSALPGYTQYF. CDR3 nucleotides: TGCAGTGCCCTACCCGGGTATACGCAGTATTTT.